Listed here are 22 T cell receptor beta chains from one sample, sequenced in a study of blood T cell repertoires in COVID-19. Assay: immunoSEQ multiplex PCR; the TCRdb copy retains only in-frame clones and omits some. Among just over 60,000 clones listed, roughly 80% were seen once. Source material: peripheral blood. The origin of the receptors is a man in his 60s with acute or convalescent COVID-19.

V and J are TRBV24-1 and TRBJ2-1; 9 nucleotides align to TRBD2. V lost 2 bases and J lost 2; bases outside the gene matches: 3. Germline V lookup: CDR1 KGHDR, CDR2 SFDVKD. This CDR3 comprises 16 residues. Here the CDR3 DNA reads TGTGCCACCAGTGATTCCGTAGCGGGAGCCTACAATGAGCAGTTCTTC. It is translated as CATSDSVAGAYNEQFF.

The rearrangement joins TRBV6-2 or TRBV6-3 to TRBJ2-7; 7 nucleotides agree with TRBD2. The CDR3 runs to 15 residues. CDR1 and CDR2 from the germline V gene are MNHEY and SVGEGT. J gave up 1 base and V 2 bases, and 5 bases lay outside the gene matches. The CDR3 nucleotides are TGTGCCAGCAGTTACGGGTCGGGAGGTTCCTACGAGCAGTACTTC. Its protein product is CASSYGSGGSYEQYF.

This clone occurred a few times. V gene TRBV5-6 combines with J gene TRBJ2-3; D ambiguous. The V end lost 4 bases, the J end lost 3 bases, and 9 bases lay between the germline ends. Germline CDR1 reads SGHDT; CDR2 reads YYEEEE. The CDR3 extends over 13 amino acids. The CDR3 sequence: CASSQQSTDTQYF. The CDR3 bases are TGTGCCAGCAGCCAACAAAGTACAGATACGCAGTATTTT.

V usage is TRBV13 and J usage is TRBJ2-3, with 8 bases aligning to TRBD2. This CDR3 is built from 16 residues. Germline lookup yields CDR1 PRHDT and CDR2 FYEKMQ (reference sequence). Trimming cost V 2 bases and J 6 bases; bases outside gene matches: 10. Written as DNA, the CDR3 is TGTGCCAGCAGCTTAAGGGCTAGCGGGTCTGGGGATACGCAGTATTTT. As protein: CASSLRASGSGDTQYF.

The gene calls are TRBV29-1 and TRBJ2-2, with D hard to call. Germline V CDR1 and CDR2: SQVTM, ANQGSEA. This CDR3 spans 14 amino acids. The V end was cut by 4 bases, the J end by 1 base, with 10 bases between. Written as DNA, the CDR3 is TGCAGCGTTGCGCACTCGCAGAACACCGGGGAGCTGTTTTTT. It is translated as CSVAHSQNTGELFF.

This CDR3 reads CASSKGSGAGELFF. CDR3 sequence (DNA): TGTGCCAGCAGCAAAGGGTCAGGGGCCGGGGAGCTGTTTTTT. The chain links TRBV21-1 to TRBJ2-2; TRBD1, the table's D call, was not compared with the DNA. TRBV21-1 is a pseudogene segment. This CDR3 has 14 amino acids.

The sample holds one count of this clone. The V gene is TRBV15, the J gene TRBJ2-2; D remains unclear. This CDR3 is built from 13 residues. Germline V gene data show CDR1 as LNHNV and CDR2 as YYDKDF (reference sequence). V was clipped by 4 bases and J by 2 bases, with 5 bases between them. CDR3 coding DNA: TGTGCCACCAGCACTCTTAACACCGGGGAGCTGTTTTTT. Its translation: CATSTLNTGELFF.

Here the CDR3 reads CASSYGQIGGYTF. The DNA for the CDR3 is TGTGCCAGCAGTTACGGACAGATAGGCGGCTACACCTTC. The chain couples TRBV6-5 to TRBJ1-2, with D possibly matching TRBD1 (6 bases). Germline V CDR1 and CDR2: MNHEY, SVGAGI. This CDR3 has 13 residues. Trimming stripped 2 bases from V and 8 bases from J, with 12 bases between.

The J gene is TRBJ2-3, the V gene TRBV11-2; D may be TRBD1 or TRBD2 (5 bases each). The CDR3 runs to 14 residues. Between the trimmed V and J ends, which lost 5 bases and 5 bases, there was a span of 14 bases. Germline CDR1 SGHAT, CDR2 FQNNGV. DNA of the CDR3: TGTGCCAGCAGCATAGGGACCCAGGGAGATACGCAGTATTTT. Protein product: CASSIGTQGDTQYF.

The chain uses TRBV6-4 and TRBJ2-2; 7 nucleotides agree with TRBD1. Germline V gives CDR1 MRHNA, CDR2 SNTAGT. J lost 4 bases, V lost 3 bases, and 5 bases had no gene match. This CDR3 region has 15 residues. The CDR3 here is CASSEKQGFTGELFF. The DNA for the CDR3 is TGTGCCAGCAGTGAAAAACAGGGGTTCACCGGGGAGCTGTTTTTT.

The chain uses TRBV29-1 and TRBJ1-2; unclear D gene. Germline V gene data show CDR1 as SQVTM and CDR2 as ANQGSEA. The CDR3 consists of 14 residues. Trimming left V 5 bases short and J 8 bases short, with 21 bases between. DNA of the CDR3: TGCAGCGTTAATAACCCATCAGCCAGGAACGGCTACACCTTC. This gives the protein CSVNNPSARNGYTF.

The chain couples TRBV3-1 (or the pseudogene TRBV3-2) to TRBJ1-6; D not resolved. Looked up from germline, CDR1 is LGHDT and CDR2 is YNNKEL (reference sequence). Trimming removed 3 bases from V and 8 bases from J, with 8 bases in between. This CDR3 comprises 13 residues. The CDR3 DNA reads as TGTGCCAGCAGCCAGACTTTTGATTCACCCCTCCACTTT. Translated: CASSQTFDSPLHF.

The chain links TRBV5-1 to TRBJ2-1, with D maybe TRBD1 (6 bases). The CDR3 is 16 residues long. Germline V gene data show CDR1 as SGHRS and CDR2 as YFSETQ. The V end was cut by 0 bases, the J end by 4 bases, with 14 bases between. The CDR3 DNA is TGCGCCAGCAGCTTGGCTGGGACACCAAAATACAATGAGCAGTTCTTC. It yields the protein CASSLAGTPKYNEQFF. Full variable domain (missing parts from reference TRBV5-1 and TRBJ2-1): KAGVTQTPRYLIKTRGQQVTLSCSPISGHRSVSWYQQTPGQGLQFLFEYFSETQRNKGNFPGRFSGRQFSNSRSEMNVSTLELGDSALYLCASSLAGTPKYNEQFFGPGTRLTVL.

This chain uses TRBV5-1 with TRBJ2-3; 10 positions agree with TRBD2. The CDR3 loop spans 16 amino acids. Germline V CDR1 and CDR2: SGHRS, YFSETQ. J was trimmed by 4 bases and V by 1 base; bases with no gene match: 6. CDR3 nucleotide sequence: TGCGCCAGCAGCTTGTTCCTGCTAGCGGGAGCAGATACGCAGTATTTT. It codes for CASSLFLLAGADTQYF.

This rearrangement joins TRBV2 to TRBJ1-5, with D perhaps TRBD1 (6 bases). This CDR3 comprises 15 residues. Germline values: CDR1 SNHLY, CDR2 FYNNEI. V was cut by 6 bases and J by 2 bases, with 14 bases left in between. Written as DNA, the CDR3 is TGTGCCAGCAGGGACATGACAGGAGGCAATCAGCCCCAGCATTTT. It encodes CASRDMTGGNQPQHF.

This clone was counted a single time. The genes are TRBV30 and TRBJ2-7, with D tentatively TRBD2 (6 bases). Germline-derived CDR1 and CDR2 are GTSNPN and SVGIG (reference sequence). The CDR3 is 12 amino acids. Trimming pared 6 bases from V and 1 base from J, leaving 10 bases between. The CDR3 here is CACAGFSYEQYF. The CDR3 DNA follows: TGTGCCTGTGCGGGATTTTCCTACGAGCAGTACTTC.

The chain links TRBV4-2 to TRBJ2-7; D is possibly TRBD2 (6 bases). V lost 1 base to trimming and J lost 4 bases, with 23 bases between them. This CDR3 is built from 18 residues. Per the germline V gene, CDR1 is LGHNA and CDR2 is YNFKEQ. The chain's CDR3 is CASSQGASVGGLDYEQYF. The DNA of the CDR3 is TGTGCCAGCAGCCAAGGGGCGTCTGTGGGGGGACTGGATTACGAGCAGTACTTC.

The rearrangement links TRBV19 to TRBJ2-3; D call uncertain. The germline V gene encodes CDR1 LNHDA and CDR2 SQIVND (reference sequence). This CDR3 is built from 12 residues. The V gene lost 1 base and the J gene lost 7 bases, with 6 bases spanning the gap. CDR3 bases: TGTGCCAGTAGTATAGGGCAAAATACGCAGTATTTT. This translates into CASSIGQNTQYF.

This clone was observed a single time. An end of the junction does not agree with germline; a read error may underlie this. The chain joins TRBV5-6 to TRBJ1-4; D is possibly TRBD1 (6 bases). There are 16 residues in the CDR3. The germline CDR1 and CDR2 sequences are SGHDT and YYEEEE. CDR3 sequence (DNA): TGTGCCAACAGCGAAAAAGGGGGGGCAACTAATGAAAAACTGTTTTTT. Residues: CANSEKGGATNEKLFF.

The chain uses TRBV29-1 and TRBJ2-7; 9 bases line up with TRBD2. Germline CDR1 SQVTM, CDR2 ANQGSEA. There are 15 residues in the CDR3. CDR3 in DNA: TGCAGTGGGGCGTTGGAGCGGGAGGAACGATACGAGCAGTACTTC. Protein sequence: CSGALEREERYEQYF.

The chain employs TRBV6-5 and TRBJ2-1; 9 bases are a match to TRBD2. Germline-derived CDR1 and CDR2 are MNHEY and SVGAGI. The CDR3 is made up of 13 amino acids. V lost 10 bases and J lost 10; bases outside the gene matches: 11. CDR3 bases: TGTGCCACCTCTCAAATAGCGGGAGAAGAGCAGTTCTTC. Protein: CATSQIAGEEQFF.

The rearrangement joins TRBV28 to TRBJ2-1; 7 bases line up with TRBD1. The CDR3 totals 16 residues. The V and J ends lost 5 bases and 7 bases, in that order; junction bases with no gene match: 14. CDR1 is MDHEN and CDR2 is SYDVKM in the germline V gene. The CDR3 DNA reads as TGTGCCAGCAGTCCCGTTACCCGACAGGGTGATAATGAGCAGTTCTTC. It yields the protein CASSPVTRQGDNEQFF.